These T cell receptor beta chains were read from a single sample in a study of OX40 agonist ivuxolimab in advanced cancers. Here immunoSEQ multiplex PCR was the method, and the copy in TCRdb shows in-frame clones only, minus some. The table has around 88,000 clones, roughly nine tenths seen once; the top ten hold roughly 0.5%. This sample comprised CD4+ or CD8+ T cells sorted from blood, obtained in a trial of the OX40 agonist ivuxolimab. These receptors originate from an adult with an advanced solid tumor such as melanoma, head and neck, liver or kidney cancer. Both conserved end residues are part of each CDR3. The D gene is left open where the match is weak. Only part of the rows carry a size: once, few, many, or a class if the clone is expanded.

V gene: TRBV5-1
D gene: TRBD1
clone size: -
J gene: TRBJ2-3
CDR3 protein: CASSFRGQASGDTQYF
CDR3 DNA: TGCGCCAGCAGCTTTAGAGGACAGGCGTCTGGAGATACGCAGTATTTT

V gene: TRBV2
D gene: -
clone size: once
J gene: TRBJ1-2
CDR3 protein: CASSKISGTGEYGYTF
CDR3 DNA: TGTGCCAGCAGTAAAATTTCGGGCACGGGAGAGTATGGCTACACCTTC

V gene: TRBV19
D gene: -
clone size: -
J gene: TRBJ2-2
CDR3 protein: CASSIGNTGELFF
CDR3 DNA: TGTGCCAGTAGTATTGGGAACACCGGGGAGCTGTTTTTT

V gene: TRBV7-2
D gene: -
clone size: few
J gene: TRBJ1-4
CDR3 protein: CASSPRGEKLFF
CDR3 DNA: TGTGCCAGCAGCCCAAGGGGTGAAAAACTGTTTTTT

V gene: TRBV27
D gene: -
clone size: few
J gene: TRBJ2-3
CDR3 protein: CASSPLSGDTQYF
CDR3 DNA: TGTGCCAGCAGTCCTCTTTCTGGGGATACGCAGTATTTT

V gene: TRBV4-1
D gene: -
clone size: -
J gene: TRBJ2-1
CDR3 protein: CASSQDEGRADGNEQFF
CDR3 DNA: TGCGCCAGCAGCCAAGATGAGGGGCGGGCGGACGGTAATGAGCAGTTCTTC

V gene: TRBV11-2
D gene: -
clone size: -
J gene: TRBJ1-2
CDR3 protein: CASSSRAKYNYGYTF
CDR3 DNA: TGTGCCAGCAGCTCCCGGGCCAAGTATAATTATGGCTACACCTTC

V gene: TRBV18
D gene: -
clone size: -
J gene: TRBJ2-3
CDR3 protein: CASSLFSGLNTDTQYF
CDR3 DNA: TGTGCCAGCTCACTCTTCAGTGGACTGAACACAGATACGCAGTATTTT

V gene: TRBV30
D gene: TRBD1
clone size: once
J gene: TRBJ1-1
CDR3 protein: CAWSVLGQGDTEAFF
CDR3 DNA: TGTGCCTGGAGTGTACTGGGACAGGGGGACACTGAAGCTTTCTTT

V gene: TRBV5-1
D gene: TRBD1
clone size: -
J gene: TRBJ2-5
CDR3 protein: CASSTGQGGETQYF
CDR3 DNA: TGCGCCAGCAGCACGGGACAGGGAGGGGAGACCCAGTACTTC

V gene: TRBV18
D gene: TRBD1
clone size: -
J gene: TRBJ2-2
CDR3 protein: CASSTRDRITGELFF
CDR3 DNA: TGTGCCAGCTCGACCCGGGACAGGATTACCGGGGAGCTGTTTTTT

V gene: TRBV7-3
D gene: TRBD1
clone size: -
J gene: TRBJ2-3
CDR3 protein: CASSLTGTGADTQYF
CDR3 DNA: TGTGCCAGCAGCTTAACCGGGACAGGGGCAGATACGCAGTATTTT

V gene: TRBV27
D gene: -
clone size: -
J gene: TRBJ2-1
CDR3 protein: CASSLQQTYNEQFF
CDR3 DNA: TGTGCCAGCAGTTTACAACAGACCTACAATGAGCAGTTCTTC

V gene: TRBV5-1
D gene: -
clone size: -
J gene: TRBJ2-5
CDR3 protein: CASRSSGLQETQYF
CDR3 DNA: TGCGCCAGCAGGTCCTCAGGGCTACAAGAGACCCAGTACTTC

V gene: TRBV11-3
D gene: TRBD1
clone size: once
J gene: TRBJ2-5
CDR3 protein: CASSPGQGRRETQYF
CDR3 DNA: TGTGCCAGCAGCCCGGGACAGGGGCGGCGGGAGACCCAGTACTTC

V gene: TRBV6-1
D gene: -
clone size: -
J gene: TRBJ2-1
CDR3 protein: CASSEPGAASYNEQFF
CDR3 DNA: TGTGCCAGCAGTGAACCAGGGGCTGCCTCCTACAATGAGCAGTTCTTC

V gene: TRBV5-1
D gene: TRBD1
clone size: once
J gene: TRBJ2-1
CDR3 protein: CASSSQAGTGGTEQFF
CDR3 DNA: TGCGCCAGCAGCTCTCAAGCCGGGACAGGGGGCACTGAGCAGTTCTTC

V gene: TRBV11-2
D gene: -
clone size: -
J gene: TRBJ1-2
CDR3 protein: CASSLPPGVGIGYTF
CDR3 DNA: TGTGCCAGCAGCTTACCCCCCGGAGTGGGGATCGGCTACACCTTC

V gene: TRBV30
D gene: -
clone size: -
J gene: TRBJ1-6
CDR3 protein: CAWTLGRGFNSPLHF
CDR3 DNA: TGTGCCTGGACCCTAGGGAGGGGATTTAATTCACCCCTCCACTTT

V gene: TRBV30
D gene: -
clone size: -
J gene: TRBJ2-1
CDR3 protein: CAWSVHWENEQFF
CDR3 DNA: TGTGCCTGGAGTGTTCACTGGGAGAATGAGCAGTTCTTC

V gene: TRBV5-1
D gene: -
clone size: -
J gene: TRBJ2-5
CDR3 protein: CASSQSGSVQETQYF
CDR3 DNA: TGCGCCAGCAGCCAAAGCGGGTCAGTCCAAGAGACCCAGTACTTC

V gene: TRBV5-5
D gene: -
clone size: -
J gene: TRBJ1-5
CDR3 protein: CASSLIPPNQPQHF
CDR3 DNA: TGTGCCAGCAGCTTGATTCCACCCAATCAGCCCCAGCATTTT

V gene: TRBV11-3
D gene: -
clone size: -
J gene: TRBJ1-2
CDR3 protein: CASSSDGEYGYTF
CDR3 DNA: TGTGCCAGCAGCTCCGACGGGGAGTATGGCTACACCTTC

V gene: TRBV30
D gene: -
clone size: -
J gene: TRBJ1-1
CDR3 protein: CAWRGHQNTEAFF
CDR3 DNA: TGTGCCTGGAGGGGACACCAGAACACTGAAGCTTTCTTT

V gene: TRBV10-3
D gene: -
clone size: -
J gene: TRBJ1-5
CDR3 protein: CAISEKGRGNQPQHF
CDR3 DNA: TGTGCCATCAGTGAGAAGGGTCGGGGCAATCAGCCCCAGCATTTT

V gene: TRBV28
D gene: -
clone size: -
J gene: TRBJ1-1
CDR3 protein: CASRLNPGRLNTEAFF
CDR3 DNA: TGTGCCAGCAGGCTGAATCCGGGACGGCTGAACACTGAAGCTTTCTTT

V gene: TRBV5-6
D gene: TRBD1
clone size: -
J gene: TRBJ1-6
CDR3 protein: CASSLLKRDRGISPLHF
CDR3 DNA: TGTGCCAGCAGCTTGCTCAAGCGTGACAGGGGAATTTCACCCCTCCACTTT

V gene: TRBV11-3
D gene: TRBD1
clone size: -
J gene: TRBJ1-2
CDR3 protein: CASSFGQGVGYTF
CDR3 DNA: TGTGCCAGCAGCTTCGGACAGGGGGTAGGCTACACCTTC

V gene: TRBV7-9
D gene: TRBD2
clone size: -
J gene: TRBJ2-3
CDR3 protein: CASSTGLAGATDTQYF
CDR3 DNA: TGTGCCAGCAGCACGGGACTAGCGGGGGCCACAGATACGCAGTATTTT

V gene: TRBV7-2
D gene: -
clone size: -
J gene: TRBJ2-5
CDR3 protein: CASSFYETQYF
CDR3 DNA: TGTGCCAGCAGCTTTTACGAGACCCAGTACTTC

V gene: TRBV6-6
D gene: TRBD1
clone size: -
J gene: TRBJ1-6
CDR3 protein: CASSQGTGGNSPLHF
CDR3 DNA: TGTGCCAGCAGTCAAGGGACAGGGGGAAATTCACCCCTCCACTTT

V gene: TRBV6-5
D gene: TRBD1
clone size: -
J gene: TRBJ2-7
CDR3 protein: CASSLGTVSSYEQYF
CDR3 DNA: TGTGCCAGCAGCTTAGGGACAGTTTCGTCCTACGAACAGTACTTC

V gene: TRBV6-5
D gene: -
clone size: -
J gene: TRBJ1-5
CDR3 protein: CASSDQGRYQPQHF
CDR3 DNA: TGTGCCAGCAGTGATCAGGGGAGATATCAGCCCCAGCATTTT

V gene: TRBV27
D gene: -
clone size: -
J gene: TRBJ1-6
CDR3 protein: CASSTTQGSPLHF
CDR3 DNA: TGTGCCAGCAGTACAACGCAAGGGTCACCCCTCCACTTT

V gene: TRBV21-1
D gene: -
clone size: -
J gene: TRBJ1-3
CDR3 protein: CASSLRSLHSGNTIYF
CDR3 DNA: TGTGCCAGCAGTCTCAGATCCCTCCACTCTGGAAACACCATATATTTT

V gene: TRBV7-7
D gene: TRBD1
clone size: -
J gene: TRBJ2-2
CDR3 protein: CASSLGRQGTGELFF
CDR3 DNA: TGTGCTAGCAGCTTAGGGAGACAGGGTACCGGGGAGCTGTTTTTT

V gene: TRBV7-3
D gene: TRBD1
clone size: -
J gene: TRBJ2-7
CDR3 protein: CASSRTGGSYEQYF
CDR3 DNA: TGTGCCAGCAGCCGGACAGGGGGATCCTACGAGCAGTACTTC

V gene: TRBV5-1
D gene: -
clone size: -
J gene: TRBJ2-1
CDR3 protein: CASSLSTSSYNEQFF
CDR3 DNA: TGCGCCAGCAGCCTAAGCACGAGCTCCTACAATGAGCAGTTCTTC

V gene: TRBV2
D gene: -
clone size: -
J gene: TRBJ1-2
CDR3 protein: CASGTKASHGYTF
CDR3 DNA: TGTGCCAGCGGAACAAAGGCTTCGCATGGCTACACCTTC

V gene: TRBV5-1
D gene: -
clone size: -
J gene: TRBJ1-1
CDR3 protein: CASSSSRDTSKTEAFF
CDR3 DNA: TGCGCCAGCAGCTCCAGCCGGGACACCTCCAAGACTGAAGCTTTCTTT

V gene: TRBV11-3
D gene: TRBD2
clone size: -
J gene: TRBJ2-1
CDR3 protein: CASSISSGRRDNEQFF
CDR3 DNA: TGTGCCAGCAGCATATCTAGCGGAAGGAGGGACAATGAGCAGTTCTTC

V gene: TRBV10-2
D gene: TRBD1
clone size: -
J gene: TRBJ2-7
CDR3 protein: CASTKTRQGLDEQYF
CDR3 DNA: TGCGCCAGCACAAAAACCCGACAGGGATTGGACGAGCAGTACTTC

V gene: TRBV10-3
D gene: TRBD2
clone size: -
J gene: TRBJ2-7
CDR3 protein: CAISEGTSGTYEQYF
CDR3 DNA: TGTGCCATCAGTGAGGGGACTAGCGGGACATACGAGCAGTACTTC

V gene: TRBV6-5
D gene: TRBD1
clone size: -
J gene: TRBJ2-1
CDR3 protein: CASSYSGSQGKFF
CDR3 DNA: TGTGCCAGCAGTTACTCGGGATCACAGGGGAAGTTCTTC

V gene: TRBV13
D gene: -
clone size: few
J gene: TRBJ2-5
CDR3 protein: CASSYSSGGYQETQYF
CDR3 DNA: TGTGCCAGCAGCTATAGTAGCGGAGGATACCAAGAGACCCAGTACTTC

V gene: TRBV23-1
D gene: TRBD1
clone size: -
J gene: TRBJ1-3
CDR3 protein: CASSRGNGNTIYF
CDR3 DNA: TGCGCCAGTTCCAGGGGGAATGGAAACACCATATATTTT

V gene: TRBV11-3
D gene: TRBD2
clone size: -
J gene: TRBJ2-1
CDR3 protein: CASSLAHGSGTYEQFF
CDR3 DNA: TGTGCCAGCAGCTTAGCCCACGGGAGCGGGACTTATGAGCAGTTCTTC

V gene: TRBV5-1
D gene: -
clone size: few
J gene: TRBJ2-1
CDR3 protein: CASSLIGTVGDEQFF
CDR3 DNA: TGCGCCAGCAGCTTGATTGGGACCGTTGGGGATGAGCAGTTCTTC

V gene: TRBV7-2
D gene: -
clone size: -
J gene: TRBJ1-5
CDR3 protein: CASSRTVNSNQPQHF
CDR3 DNA: TGTGCCAGCAGTCGGACGGTCAATAGCAATCAGCCCCAGCATTTT

V gene: TRBV6-1
D gene: -
clone size: -
J gene: TRBJ2-5
CDR3 protein: CASSESAQETQYF
CDR3 DNA: TGTGCCAGCAGTGAGTCAGCCCAAGAGACCCAGTACTTC

V gene: TRBV5-4
D gene: TRBD2
clone size: -
J gene: TRBJ2-3
CDR3 protein: CASSVKRGGVLDTQYF
CDR3 DNA: TGTGCCAGCAGCGTGAAGCGGGGGGGCGTTTTAGATACGCAGTATTTT

V gene: TRBV14
D gene: -
clone size: -
J gene: TRBJ2-5
CDR3 protein: CASSQARKETQYF
CDR3 DNA: TGTGCCAGCAGCCAAGCGCGGAAAGAGACCCAGTACTTC

V gene: TRBV18
D gene: -
clone size: -
J gene: TRBJ1-4
CDR3 protein: CASSPWGTNEKLFF
CDR3 DNA: TGTGCCAGCTCACCGTGGGGAACTAATGAAAAACTGTTTTTT

V gene: TRBV19
D gene: TRBD1
clone size: -
J gene: TRBJ1-1
CDR3 protein: CASRKDRDNMNTEAFF
CDR3 DNA: TGTGCCAGTAGAAAGGACAGGGACAATATGAACACTGAAGCTTTCTTT

V gene: TRBV10-2
D gene: -
clone size: once
J gene: TRBJ2-5
CDR3 protein: CASSTQGGETQYF
CDR3 DNA: TGCGCCAGCAGTACCCAGGGAGGAGAGACCCAGTACTTC